These 15 T cell receptor beta chains share one sample of origin, sequenced in a study of blood T cell repertoires in COVID-19. Measured with immunoSEQ multiplex PCR; TCRdb has only the in-frame clones, and not every one. This sample yields 200,000 or so clones, of which over 70% are seen a single time; less than 7% belongs to the top ten. The source material was peripheral blood. These receptors all stem from a woman aged 70-85 years with acute or convalescent COVID-19.

This clone was counted a few times. The chain has TRBV5-1 and TRBJ2-1, with 12 positions matching TRBD1. V shed 8 bases, J shed 10 bases, and the junction held 10 bases outside the gene matches. From germline, CDR1 is SGHRS and CDR2 YFSETQ. This CDR3 spans 14 amino acids. The CDR3 here is CASSPGQGAREQFF. For the CDR3, the DNA is TGCGCCAGTTCCCCGGGACAGGGGGCGCGGGAGCAGTTCTTC. The variable domain in full, with the rest retrieved from reference TRBV5-1 and TRBJ2-1, is KAGVTQTPRYLIKTRGQQVTLSCSPISGHRSVSWYQQTPGQGLQFLFEYFSETQRNKGNFPGRFSGRQFSNSRSEMNVSTLELGDSALYLCASSPGQGAREQFFGPGTRLTVL.

The CDR3 region is CASSSSRGHENIQYF. The CDR3 nucleotides are TGTGCCAGCAGCTCATCGAGGGGGCACGAAAACATTCAGTACTTC. The rearrangement joins TRBV11-2 to TRBJ2-4; 7 nucleotides match TRBD1. Germline V lookup: CDR1 SGHAT, CDR2 FQNNGV. CDR3 size: 15 residues. V dropped 4 bases and J dropped 5; count of bases not matched to a gene: 8.

This sequence joins TRBV2 and TRBJ2-5, with 8 bases fitting TRBD1. The CDR3 is 15 amino acids. Germline V gene lookup returns CDR1 SNHLY and CDR2 FYNNEI. V dropped 6 bases and J dropped 0; count of bases not matched to a gene: 6. CDR3 sequence: CASSRDRYYQETQYF. The CDR3 DNA reads as TGTGCCAGCAGCCGGGACAGGTATTACCAAGAGACCCAGTACTTC.

The V and J genes are TRBV6-5 and TRBJ2-7; D is perhaps TRBD1 (5 bases). V lost 5 bases to trimming and J lost 2 bases, with 13 bases between them. This CDR3 has 14 residues. Looked up from germline, CDR1 is MNHEY and CDR2 is SVGAGI. The CDR3 loop reads CASSLTGATYEQYF. CDR3 nucleotides: TGTGCCAGCAGTCTGACTGGGGCAACCTACGAGCAGTACTTC.

J is TRBJ1-1 and V is TRBV2, with D uncertain. In germline, CDR1 is SNHLY, CDR2 FYNNEI. With 5 bases removed from V and 4 bases from J, the gap between germline ends came to 11 bases. The CDR3 contains 13 residues. CDR3: CASSSALGTEAFF. Here the CDR3 DNA reads TGTGCCAGCAGTAGCGCCTTGGGCACTGAAGCTTTCTTT.

V gene TRBV21-1 combines with J gene TRBJ2-2; TRBD2 was called by the table and not checked on the DNA. TRBV21-1 is classified as a pseudogene. This CDR3 region has 19 residues. In DNA, the CDR3 is TGTGCCAGCAGCAAAGTTAGGACTAGCGGGAGTCGATGCACCGGGGAGCTGTTTTTT. Translated: CASSKVRTSGSRCTGELFF.

CDR3 region: CARRPREGLYNEQFF. The DNA of the CDR3 is TGTGCCAGAAGGCCTCGGGAGGGCCTTTACAATGAGCAGTTCTTC. This chain joins TRBV7-5 and TRBJ2-1; TRBD2, as called in the table, went unchecked against the DNA. TRBV7-5 is given as a pseudogene. The CDR3 has 15 residues.

This chain joins TRBV29-1 and TRBJ2-7; TRBD1 is a possible D gene (6 bases). The CDR3 has 14 residues. CDR1 is SQVTM and CDR2 is ANQGSEA in the germline V gene. V was trimmed by 6 bases and J by 6 bases, leaving 21 bases between them. The CDR3 bases are TGCAGCGTGCCCGCAGGTGGCCCCAGGGGCGAGCAGTACTTC. This translates into CSVPAGGPRGEQYF.

The rearrangement links TRBV28 to TRBJ2-1; 9 nucleotides agree with TRBD2. Unmatched junction bases numbered 7, after V lost 7 bases and J lost 0 bases. The CDR3 extends over 16 amino acids. From germline, CDR1 is MDHEN and CDR2 SYDVKM. CDR3: CASTGSGSSSYNEQFF. CDR3 in DNA: TGTGCCAGCACCGGTAGCGGGAGTAGCTCCTACAATGAGCAGTTCTTC.

The chain combines TRBV10-3 with TRBJ2-5; 12 nucleotides line up with TRBD1. Losses at the gene ends were 6 bases for V and 5 bases for J; bases not matched to a gene: 7. The CDR3 extends over 15 amino acids. The germline CDR1 and CDR2 sequences are ENHRY and SYGVKD. DNA for the CDR3: TGTGCCATCAGCCTGGGGACAGGGGGCGCGGAGACCCAGTACTTC. It specifies CAISLGTGGAETQYF.

V and J are TRBV29-1 and TRBJ1-3; D remains unclear. Germline loops: CDR1 SQVTM, CDR2 ANQGSEA. This CDR3 spans 15 amino acids. The V gene lost 6 bases and the J gene lost 0 bases, with 15 bases spanning the gap. This CDR3 is CSVTSDLSSGNTIYF. CDR3 nucleotides: TGCAGCGTGACTTCGGACTTGAGCTCTGGAAACACCATATATTTT.

This clone was counted between two and nine times. The chain is built from TRBV15 and TRBJ2-1, with TRBD2 matching 9 bases. The V and J ends lost 0 bases and 4 bases, in that order; junction bases with no gene match: 7. Germline loops: CDR1 LNHNV, CDR2 YYDKDF (reference sequence). This CDR3 region has 17 residues. CDR3 nucleotides: TGTGCCACCAGCAGAGATCTCAGGACTAGCGTTTACAATGAGCAGTTCTTC. Translated, it gives CATSRDLRTSVYNEQFF. Supplemented by reference TRBV15 and TRBJ2-1, the full variable domain reads DAMVIQNPRYQVTQFGKPVTLSCSQTLNHNVMYWYQQKSSQAPKLLFHYYDKDFNNEADTPDNFQSRRPNTSFCFLDIRSPGLGDTAMYLCATSRDLRTSVYNEQFFGPGTRLTVL.

V usage is TRBV27 and J usage is TRBJ2-4; 7 bases agree with TRBD2. Germline values: CDR1 MNHEY, CDR2 SMNVEV (reference sequence). The CDR3 has 16 residues. Unmatched junction bases numbered 21, after V lost 7 bases and J lost 12 bases. In DNA, the CDR3 is TGTGCCAGCACCGACGTCGCGGGAGTAGGTGGGGGTCCTCAGTACTTC. Translation: CASTDVAGVGGGPQYF.

This clone was picked up a small number of times. The chain combines TRBV5-5 with TRBJ2-1; a possible D gene is TRBD2 (5 bases). Per germline, CDR1 SGHKS and CDR2 YYEKEE (reference sequence). The CDR3 length is 12 residues. V was shortened by 2 bases and J by 8 bases, with 8 bases between the two germline ends. CDR3 sequence reads: CASSFLRDEQFF. Written as DNA, the CDR3 is TGTGCCAGCAGCTTTTTGAGGGATGAGCAGTTCTTC.

The rearrangement joins TRBV7-9 to TRBJ2-5, with D perhaps TRBD2 (5 bases). With 6 bases removed from V and 4 bases from J, the gap between germline ends came to 12 bases. Germline-derived CDR1 and CDR2 are SEHNR and FQNEAQ (reference sequence). This CDR3 is built from 13 residues. CDR3 DNA: TGTGCCAGCAGGTCGGGGAATGGAGAGACCCAGTACTTC. It yields the protein CASRSGNGETQYF.